This T cell receptor (beta chain) was identified in a study of blood T cell repertoires in COVID-19. The overall study: From the United States, Italy and Spain came samples of acute and convalescent COVID-19. T cells, B-cell-depleted T cells, or PBMCs supplied cDNA or gDNA.

Original processing notes: Nucleated cell counts were estimated from reference gene primer amplification. Sequencing used immunoSEQ multiplex PCR; TCRdb keeps in-frame clones, though not all of them. The DNA was the basis for D and trimming; V, J and clone size are from that table. Here the sample spans roughly 53,000 clones, approximately 82% being singletons. Germline lookup yields CDR1 SGHRS and CDR2 YFSETQ. This CDR3 is built from 19 residues. V was shortened by 4 bases and J by 2 bases, with 26 bases between the two germline ends. The source is a human donor in a cohort sampled during active COVID-19. The sequencing sample was made of peripheral blood. V usage is TRBV5-1 and J usage is TRBJ2-3; no clear D gene. The CDR3 nucleotides read TGCGCCAGCAGCCAGAAACCGGGTCCTCTTACCTCTAACACAGATACGCAGTATTTT. Protein: CASSQKPGPLTSNTDTQYF.